This TCR beta chain is from a study of cytomegalovirus exposure and HLA in healthy donors. The study ran its PCR with 60 Vbeta and 13 Jbeta primers. Some clones are missing from TCRdb's copy, which holds only in-frame ones; the method was immunoSEQ multiplex PCR. Altogether roughly 100,000 clones are present, approximately 16% being singletons, with the ten largest covering over 0.65%. The TCR originated in a female donor in good health and CMV-seronegative. What was sequenced was PBMCs.

This CDR3 reads CAILHGSSNQPQHF. CDR3 nucleotide sequence: TGTGCCATCCTTCATGGGAGTAGCAATCAGCCCCAGCATTTT. V usage is TRBV7-9 and J usage is TRBJ1-5; no definite D call. CDR3 size: 14 residues. The germline V gene encodes CDR1 SEHNR and CDR2 FQNEAQ (reference sequence). Between the trimmed V and J ends, which lost 10 bases and 0 bases, there was a span of 13 bases.